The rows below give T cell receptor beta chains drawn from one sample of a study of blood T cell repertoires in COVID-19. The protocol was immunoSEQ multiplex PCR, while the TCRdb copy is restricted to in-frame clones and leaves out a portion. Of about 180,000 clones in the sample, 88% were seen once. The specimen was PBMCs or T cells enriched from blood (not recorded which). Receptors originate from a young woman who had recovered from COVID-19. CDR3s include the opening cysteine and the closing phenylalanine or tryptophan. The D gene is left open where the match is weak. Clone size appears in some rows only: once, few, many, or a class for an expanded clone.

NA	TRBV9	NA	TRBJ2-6	CASSAGHTSGANVLTF	TGTGCCAGCAGCGCGGGACACACCTCTGGGGCCAACGTCCTGACTTTC
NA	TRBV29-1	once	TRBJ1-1	CSVSTTGDTEAFF	TGCAGCGTCTCGACGACAGGAGACACTGAAGCTTTCTTT
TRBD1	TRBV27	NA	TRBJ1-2	CASSLSLDRVDPYGYTF	TGTGCCAGCAGTTTATCCTTGGACAGGGTAGACCCCTATGGCTACACCTTC
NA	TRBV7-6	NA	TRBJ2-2	CASSELRTRIGGELFF	TGTGCCAGCAGCGAATTAAGGACTCGCATAGGCGGGGAGCTGTTTTTT
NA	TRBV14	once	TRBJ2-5	CASSPTVGGQGTQYF	TGTGCCAGCAGCCCCACCGTAGGGGGACAAGGGACCCAGTACTTC
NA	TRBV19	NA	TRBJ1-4	CASSIARETNEKLFF	TGTGCCAGTAGTATTGCCCGGGAAACTAATGAAAAACTGTTTTTT
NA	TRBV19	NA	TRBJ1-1	CASTGLGGGTEAFF	TGTGCCAGTACAGGGTTAGGGGGTGGCACTGAAGCTTTCTTT
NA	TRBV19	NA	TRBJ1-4	CASCTQPTNEKLFF	TGTGCCAGTTGCACACAGCCGACCAATGAAAAACTGTTTTTT
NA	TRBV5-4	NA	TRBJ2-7	CASSWGVSYEQYF	TGTGCCAGCAGCTGGGGGGTCTCCTACGAGCAGTACTTC
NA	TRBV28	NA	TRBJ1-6	CASSDSSPLHF	TGTGCCAGCAGTGACAGTTCACCCCTCCACTTT
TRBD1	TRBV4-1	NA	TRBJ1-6	CASSQEGTGLPNSPLHF	TGCGCCAGCAGCCAAGAAGGGACAGGGCTCCCAAATTCACCCCTCCACTTT
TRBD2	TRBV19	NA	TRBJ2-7	CASSGTSGSEQYF	TGTGCCAGTAGTGGGACTAGCGGGTCTGAGCAGTACTTC
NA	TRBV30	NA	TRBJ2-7	CAWSRGADGVYEQYF	TGTGCCTGGAGTCGGGGGGCGGACGGGGTGTACGAGCAGTACTTC
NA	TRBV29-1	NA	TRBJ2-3	CSVAGTRGTDTQYF	TGCAGCGTTGCGGGCACTCGCGGGACAGATACGCAGTATTTT
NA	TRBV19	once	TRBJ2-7	CASSMLQGNEQYF	TGTGCCAGTAGTATGCTACAGGGAAACGAGCAGTACTTC
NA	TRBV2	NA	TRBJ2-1	CASSDGSTVANEQFF	TGTGCCAGCAGTGACGGGAGTACGGTCGCCAATGAGCAGTTCTTC